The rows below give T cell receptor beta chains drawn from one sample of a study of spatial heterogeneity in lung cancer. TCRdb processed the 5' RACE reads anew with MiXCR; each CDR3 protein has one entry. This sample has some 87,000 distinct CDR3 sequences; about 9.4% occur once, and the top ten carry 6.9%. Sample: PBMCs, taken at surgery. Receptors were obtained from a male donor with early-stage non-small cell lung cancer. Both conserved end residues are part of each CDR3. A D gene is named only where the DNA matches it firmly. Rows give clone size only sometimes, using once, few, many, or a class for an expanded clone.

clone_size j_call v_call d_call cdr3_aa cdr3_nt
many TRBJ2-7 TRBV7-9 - CASRNGPSYEQYF TGTGCCAGCAGAAACGGACCTAGCTACGAGCAGTACTTC
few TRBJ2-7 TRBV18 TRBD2 CASSPGTSDYEQYF TGTGCCAGCTCTCCCGGGACTAGCGACTACGAGCAGTACTTC
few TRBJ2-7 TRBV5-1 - CASSFSLNSGSYEQYF TGCGCCAGCAGCTTTTCTCTAAATAGCGGCTCCTACGAGCAGTACTTC
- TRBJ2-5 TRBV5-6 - CASRLLYARVPETQYF TGTGCCAGCAGGCTCCTCTACGCCCGTGTCCCAGAGACCCAGTACTTC
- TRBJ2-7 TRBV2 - CASSVSTYEQYF TGTGCCAGCAGTGTCAGTACCTACGAGCAGTACTTC
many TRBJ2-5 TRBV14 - CASSQVGLAKRGETQYF TGTGCCAGCAGCCAAGTCGGGCTAGCCAAGAGGGGGGAGACCCAGTACTTC
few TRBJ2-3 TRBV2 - CASSSTSTDTQYF TGTGCCAGCAGTTCGACTAGCACAGATACGCAGTATTTT
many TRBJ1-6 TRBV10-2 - CASRLLQATNSPLHF TGCGCCAGCAGACTACTCCAAGCTACTAATTCACCCCTCCACTTT
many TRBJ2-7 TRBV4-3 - CASSRDVRFSYEQYF TGCGCCAGCAGCCGCGACGTGAGGTTCTCCTACGAGCAGTACTTC
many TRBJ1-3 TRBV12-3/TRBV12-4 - CASSWTDSGNTIYF TGTGCCAGCAGTTGGACAGACTCTGGAAACACCATATATTTT
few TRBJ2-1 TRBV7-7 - CASSPGTGPTEQFF TGTGCCAGCAGCCCCGGGACCGGGCCTACTGAGCAGTTCTTC
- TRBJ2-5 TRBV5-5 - CASSLSAGEETQYF TGTGCCAGCAGCTTATCCGCCGGGGAAGAGACCCAGTACTTC
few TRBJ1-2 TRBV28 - CASSLLGAASYGYTF TGTGCCAGCAGTTTATTAGGGGCCGCCAGCTATGGCTACACCTTC
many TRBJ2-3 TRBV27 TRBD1 CASSFWTGGTDTQYF TGTGCCAGCAGTTTTTGGACAGGGGGGACAGATACGCAGTATTTT
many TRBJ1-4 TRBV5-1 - CASSTGGQEKLFF TGCGCCAGCAGCACGGGGGGCCAGGAAAAACTGTTTTTT
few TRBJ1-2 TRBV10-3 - CATRENYGYTF TGTGCCACGAGAGAGAACTATGGCTACACCTTC
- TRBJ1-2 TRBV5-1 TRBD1 CASSTGQERGYTF TGCGCCAGCAGCACCGGACAGGAGCGAGGCTACACCTTC
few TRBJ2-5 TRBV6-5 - CASRTGGLETQYF TGTGCCAGCCGAACCGGGGGGCTGGAGACCCAGTACTTC
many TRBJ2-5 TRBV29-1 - CSVKQAQETQYF TGCAGCGTTAAACAAGCTCAAGAGACCCAGTACTTC
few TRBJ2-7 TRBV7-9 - CASSHRDWAFHEQYF TGTGCCAGCAGCCACCGGGACTGGGCCTTCCACGAGCAGTACTTC
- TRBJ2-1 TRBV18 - CASSPLRSSYNEQFF TGTGCCAGCTCACCATTAAGAAGCTCCTACAATGAGCAGTTCTTC
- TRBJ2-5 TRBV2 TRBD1 CATSWDSQETQYF TGTGCCACCTCTTGGGACAGTCAAGAGACCCAGTACTTC
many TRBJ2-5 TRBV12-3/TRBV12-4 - CASSWTQETQYF TGTGCCAGCAGCTGGACCCAAGAGACCCAGTACTTC
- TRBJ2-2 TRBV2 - CASSEMGRGTGELFF TGTGCCAGCAGTGAAATGGGGCGCGGCACCGGGGAGCTGTTTTTT
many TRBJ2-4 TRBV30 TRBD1 CAWSTRDRNIQYF TGTGCCTGGAGTACACGGGACAGAAACATTCAGTACTTC
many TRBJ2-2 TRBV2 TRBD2 CASSKLARGELFF TGTGCCAGCAGTAAACTAGCGCGCGGGGAGCTGTTTTTT
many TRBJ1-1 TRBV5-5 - CASSLDRGARAEAFF TGTGCCAGCAGCTTGGATAGGGGCGCGAGGGCTGAAGCTTTCTTT
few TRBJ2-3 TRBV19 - CASSIRTGRIGTQYF TGTGCCAGTAGTATACGAACAGGGAGGATCGGTACGCAGTATTTT
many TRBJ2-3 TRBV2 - CASTLHGGRTDTQYF TGTGCCAGCACCCTGCATGGCGGACGCACAGATACGCAGTATTTT
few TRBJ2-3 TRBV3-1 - CASSQSPASTDTQYF TGTGCCAGCAGCCAGTCACCCGCTAGCACAGATACGCAGTATTTT
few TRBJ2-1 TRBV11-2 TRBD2 CASSLVGLSGLASQGEQFF TGTGCCAGCAGCTTAGTGGGGTTGTCCGGACTAGCCTCCCAGGGGGAGCAGTTCTTC
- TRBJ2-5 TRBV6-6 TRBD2 CASTMTSGQETQYF TGTGCCAGCACCATGACTAGCGGGCAAGAGACCCAGTACTTC
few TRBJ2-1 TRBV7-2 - CASSAYGARVEQFF TGTGCCAGCAGCGCCTATGGAGCTAGGGTTGAGCAGTTCTTC
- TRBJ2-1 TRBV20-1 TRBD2 CSAPKSLRLAGGNEQFF TGCAGTGCTCCAAAGTCGTTAAGACTAGCGGGAGGAAATGAGCAGTTCTTC
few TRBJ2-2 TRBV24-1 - CATSDKDRGNTGELFF TGTGCCACCAGTGATAAGGACAGAGGTAACACCGGGGAGCTGTTTTTT
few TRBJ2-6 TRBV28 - CASSTVSSGANVLTF TGTGCCAGCAGTACCGTAAGCTCTGGGGCCAACGTCCTGACTTTC
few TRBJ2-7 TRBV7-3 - CASSPGGPPPSSF TGTGCCAGCAGCCCCGGGGGGCCTCCCCCCTCGTCCTTC
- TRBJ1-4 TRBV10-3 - CAISESTAQNEKLFF TGTGCCATCAGTGAGTCGACAGCTCAAAATGAAAAACTGTTTTTT
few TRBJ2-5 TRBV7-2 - CASSLVPVSETQYF TGTGCCAGCAGCTTAGTTCCAGTATCAGAGACCCAGTACTTC
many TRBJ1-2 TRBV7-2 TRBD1 CASSWGQSYGHTF TGTGCCAGCAGCTGGGGACAGAGCTATGGCCACACCTTC
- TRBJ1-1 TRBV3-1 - CASSTRTGGSEAFF TGTGCCAGCAGCACCCGAACGGGGGGCAGTGAAGCTTTCTTT
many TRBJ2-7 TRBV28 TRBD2 CASSLVAGAYEQYF TGCGCCAGCAGCTTGGTAGCGGGGGCGTACGAGCAGTACTTC
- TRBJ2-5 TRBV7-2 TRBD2 CASSSGTSGGAQETQYF TGTGCCAGCAGCTCCGGGACTAGCGGGGGGGCTCAGGAGACCCAGTACTTC
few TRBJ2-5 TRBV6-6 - CASSYSTGGQETQYF TGTGCCAGCAGTTACTCGACCGGCGGGCAAGAGACCCAGTACTTC
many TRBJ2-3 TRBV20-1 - CSAPPQGSTDTQYF TGCAGTGCTCCCCCCCAGGGGAGCACAGATACGCAGTATTTT
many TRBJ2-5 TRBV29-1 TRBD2 CSGTSGRTQYF TGCAGCGGGACTAGCGGTCGGACCCAGTACTTC
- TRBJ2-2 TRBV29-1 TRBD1 CSVWTGAGELFF TGCAGCGTTTGGACAGGGGCCGGGGAGCTGTTTTTT
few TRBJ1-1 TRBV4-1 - CASSQAELGNTEAFF TGCGCCAGCAGCCAAGCGGAGCTGGGGAACACTGAAGCTTTCTTT
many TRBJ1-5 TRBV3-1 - CASSRERGKPQHF TGTGCCAGCAGCCGAGAGAGGGGTAAGCCCCAGCATTTT
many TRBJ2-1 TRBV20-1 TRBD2 CSARDIWTSGGNEQFF TGCAGTGCTAGAGATATTTGGACTAGCGGGGGCAATGAGCAGTTCTTC